This T cell receptor (beta chain) was profiled in a study of identical twins. MiXCR, applied by TCRdb to the 5' RACE reads, yields one record per CDR3 protein. Of 400,000 to 500,000 distinct CDR3 sequences listed, around 20% are singletons. This CDR3 is built from 17 residues. The germline V gene encodes CDR1 MDHEN and CDR2 SYDVKM. J lost 0 bases, V lost 4 bases, and 6 bases had no gene match. The receptor was derived from a man aged 45 to 65 in good health. The rearrangement uses TRBV28 and TRBJ2-3; 11 bases are a match to TRBD2. The sample comprised naive T cells sorted from blood. The CDR3 reads CASSSASGGRSTDTQYF. The CDR3 DNA is TGTGCCAGCAGTTCGGCTAGCGGGGGGCGAAGCACAGATACGCAGTATTTT.